A single sample gave rise to the 31 T cell receptor beta chains below, sequenced in a study of CD8+CD57+ T cells in acquired aplastic anemia. Sequenced patients had shown CD8+CD57+ cell expansion by flow cytometry. Profiling that covered TCR beta VDJ and CDR3 relied on genomic DNA as its template. TCRdb processed the reads anew with MiXCR; each CDR3 protein has one entry. Of around 220,000 distinct CDR3 sequences in the sample, 40% to 60% were seen once. Sequencing was carried out using sorted CD4+, CD8+, or CD8+CD57+ T cells (not recorded which) from PBMCs. The source is a human donor with aplastic anemia.

The sample holds many counts of this clonotype. The V gene is TRBV5-4, the J gene TRBJ2-6; D remains ambiguous. The germline V gene has CDR1 SGHNT and CDR2 YYREEE (reference sequence). V lost 4 bases, J lost 0 bases, and 11 bases lay in between. The CDR3 contains 16 residues. For the CDR3, the DNA is TGTGCCAGCAGCCCTCAGTCCAGCTCTGGGGCCAACGTCCTGACTTTC. It is translated as CASSPQSSSGANVLTF.

Remarks on this clonotype: This clone may be a read error of a much larger clone one base away. V is TRBV6-6 and J is TRBJ1-4, with D hard to call. The CDR3 length is 14 residues. CDR1 MNHNY and CDR2 SVGAGI come from the germline V gene (reference sequence). The CDR3 DNA is TGTGCCAGCAGAGATCGGGGAACTAATGAAAGACTGTTTTTT. Encoded protein: CASRDRGTNERLFF.

A note on this clonotype: A read error may explain this, as a much larger clone is one base away. This chain joins TRBV7-8 and TRBJ1-1; tentatively, D is TRBD1 (5 bases). The V gene lost 2 bases and the J gene lost 1 base, with 17 bases spanning the gap. The CDR3 has 17 amino acids. Germline CDR1 SGHVS, CDR2 FQNEAQ. The CDR3 loop reads CASSLYGAGRRNTEAFF. CDR3 DNA sequence: TGTGCCAGCAGCTTATATGGGGCAGGTCGGCGGAACACTGAAGCTTTCTTT. Supplemented by reference TRBV7-8 and TRBJ1-1, the full variable domain reads GAGVSQSPRYKVAKRGQDVALRCDPISGHVSLFWYQQALGQGPEFLTYFQNEAQLDKSGLPSDRFFAERPEGSVSTLKIQRTQQEDSAVYLCASSLYGAGRRNTEAFFGQGTRLTVV.

Points on this clonotype: With a much larger clone just one base away, this may be a read error. The CDR3 end shows no conserved phenylalanine or tryptophan, and so a read error is likely. This chain links TRBV5-6 with TRBJ2-7; 8 bases map to TRBD1. V trimming: 4 bases; J trimming: 3 bases; junction bases outside the gene matches: 3. Germline CDR1 SGHDT, CDR2 YYEEEE. The length of the CDR3 is 13 residues. CDR3 in amino acids: CASSATGDYEQYL. DNA for the CDR3: TGTGCCAGCAGCGCGACAGGGGACTACGAGCAGTACCTC.

The table lists this clonotype with many counts. The gene calls are TRBV6-5 and TRBJ2-1; D possibly matches TRBD1 or TRBD2 (5 bases each). CDR1 is MNHEY and CDR2 is SVGAGI in the germline V gene. The CDR3 is 13 residues long. Trimming took 7 bases from V and 6 from J, leaving 13 bases between them. For the CDR3, the DNA is TGTGCCAGCAAAGTGGGGGTGGGCAATGAGCAGTTCTTC. Encoded protein: CASKVGVGNEQFF.

The V call is TRBV2, the J call TRBJ1-1, with a possible D match to TRBD1 (6 bases). This CDR3 is built from 15 residues. Per the germline V gene, CDR1 is SNHLY and CDR2 is FYNNEI. V gave up 6 bases and J gave up 4 bases, with 18 bases separating them. CDR3 in DNA: TGTGCCAGCAGGGGGGCTTTGGGTATGAGCACTGAAGCTTTCTTT. Protein: CASRGALGMSTEAFF.

The gene calls are TRBV20-1 and TRBJ1-5; the D is unclear. The germline V gene has CDR1 DFQATT and CDR2 SNEGSKA (reference sequence). There are 11 residues in the CDR3. V was cut by 6 bases and J by 2 bases, with 5 bases left in between. CDR3: CSAAGNQPQHF. CDR3 DNA sequence: TGCAGTGCAGCAGGCAATCAGCCCCAGCATTTT.

Of note for this clonotype: The conserved final phenylalanine or tryptophan is absent from the CDR3, which likely points to a read error. Because the CDR3's place on the DNA is in doubt, the DNA is left out and the CDR3 is given as listed by TCRdb. The chain combines TRBV5-5 with TRBJ1-6; the DNA was not used to check the table's D call, TRBD1. Germline V CDR1 and CDR2: SGHKS, YYEKEE (reference sequence). The CDR3 is 8 amino acids long, termini counted. The CDR3 here is CASSHPGQ.

Comment on this clonotype: Relative to the germline gene, one junction end is altered; a read error may explain this. This chain joins TRBV7-3 and TRBJ1-3; tentatively, D is TRBD1 (5 bases). The CDR3 covers 16 residues. The germline V gene has CDR1 SGHTA and CDR2 FQGTGA. The CDR3 DNA reads TGCGCCAGCAGCTGGGGGGACTGGGAGGGAGGAAACACCATATATTTT. Encoded protein: CASSWGDWEGGNTIYF.

This chain uses TRBV19 with TRBJ1-1; possibly TRBD1 for D (5 bases). Germline V gives CDR1 LNHDA, CDR2 SQIVND (reference sequence). This CDR3 contains 16 residues. Between the trimmed V and J ends, which lost 0 bases and 3 bases, there was a span of 14 bases. The CDR3 spells CASSIDRTMRHTEAFF. The CDR3 DNA sequence: TGTGCCAGTAGTATAGATAGGACAATGAGGCACACTGAAGCTTTCTTT.

This clonotype has at least ten counts. The gene calls are TRBV6-1 and TRBJ2-7; 7 bases map to TRBD1. The V segment lost 5 bases and the J segment 6 bases; nucleotides outside the gene matches: 16. Germline V gene lookup returns CDR1 MNHNS and CDR2 SASEGT. CDR3 size: 16 residues. The CDR3 DNA sequence: TGTGCCAGCAGTAACGATCCCGGGACAGTCTCTCTCGAGCAGTACTTC. This codes for CASSNDPGTVSLEQYF.

There are a few counts of this clonotype. The gene calls are TRBV3-1 and TRBJ2-2; 7 positions match TRBD1. Unmatched junction bases numbered 6, after V lost 5 bases and J lost 6 bases. The germline CDR1 and CDR2 sequences are LGHDT and YNNKEL (reference sequence). CDR3 length: 14 amino acids. The CDR3, as DNA: TGTGCCAGCAGCTACAGGGGTAGAGCCGGGGAGCTGTTTTTT. Translation: CASSYRGRAGELFF.

With regard to this clonotype: A much larger clonotype is one base distant, so this may be a read error. V and J are TRBV5-1 and TRBJ1-1, with 9 bases that match TRBD1. The CDR3 length is 14 residues. From germline, CDR1 is SGHRS and CDR2 YFSETQ. V gave up 0 bases and J gave up 7 bases; unmatched junction bases: 4. CDR3: CASSLDRGRGEAFF. The CDR3 nucleotides read TGCGCCAGCAGCTTGGACAGGGGGCGAGGTGAAGCTTTCTTT. Combining the CDR3 with reference TRBV5-1 and TRBJ1-1 gives the whole variable domain KAGVTQTPRYLIKTRGQQVTLSCSPISGHRSVSWYQQTPGQGLQFLFEYFSETQRNKGNFPGRFSGRQFSNSRSEMNVSTLELGDSALYLCASSLDRGRGEAFFGQGTRLTVV.

The chain combines TRBV14 with TRBJ2-7, with D possibly being TRBD2 (5 bases). The CDR3 has 13 amino acids. V was trimmed by 0 bases and J by 6 bases, leaving 9 bases between them. Germline V lookup: CDR1 SGHDN, CDR2 FVKESK. The CDR3 region is CASSQEGSREQYF. The CDR3 DNA sequence: TGTGCCAGCAGCCAAGAGGGGAGTCGCGAGCAGTACTTC.

The CDR3, as DNA: TGTGCCAGCAGTGCCTCCGTGGGGGTAGCAGATCAGCCCCAGCATTTT. It is translated as CASSASVGVADQPQHF. The V gene is TRBV25-1, the J gene TRBJ1-5; D possibly corresponds to TRBD1 (5 bases). CDR1 MGHDK and CDR2 SYGVNS come from the germline V gene. The CDR3 contains 16 residues. V lost 4 bases to trimming and J lost 5 bases, with 18 bases between them.

This clonotype occurred many times. J is TRBJ2-2 and V is TRBV5-1; D remains unclear. The CDR3 is 12 amino acids. The germline gives CDR1 SGHRS, CDR2 YFSETQ. V dropped 1 base and J dropped 6 bases, with 4 bases sitting between them. The DNA of the CDR3 is TGCGCCAGCAGCTTGCTCTCCGGGGAGCTGTTTTTT. This codes for CASSLLSGELFF.

The rearrangement links TRBV6-4 to TRBJ2-3, with D perhaps matching TRBD2 (6 bases). Deletions cut 3 bases from V and 0 bases from J, with 10 bases between. Germline V CDR1 and CDR2: MRHNA, SNTAGT. This CDR3 region has 15 residues. The CDR3 loop reads CASSDRRGSTDTQYF. The CDR3 DNA is TGTGCCAGCAGTGATCGGCGGGGTAGCACAGATACGCAGTATTTT.

This clonotype was seen more than once but under ten times. This sequence joins TRBV7-8 and TRBJ2-2; 10 bases map to TRBD1. The CDR3 is 16 residues long. Losses at the gene ends were 5 bases for V and 6 bases for J; bases not matched to a gene: 9. Germline assignment: CDR1 SGHVS and CDR2 FQNEAQ. For the CDR3, the DNA is TGTGCCAGCAGCCCTAGGACAGGGGGTAATTCCGGGGAGCTGTTTTTT. It translates to CASSPRTGGNSGELFF.

The chain has TRBV7-2 and TRBJ1-2, with D perhaps TRBD1 (5 bases). V dropped 1 base and J dropped 6 bases, with 15 bases sitting between them. This CDR3 region has 15 residues. Germline V gene lookup returns CDR1 SGHTA and CDR2 FQGNSA. CDR3 sequence (DNA): TGTGCCAGCAGCTTAGGAGGGCAGGGTAAGGATGGCTACACCTTC. This codes for CASSLGGQGKDGYTF.

This clonotype was seen more than once but under ten times. This may come from a read error, since a much larger clone is one base off. The chain recombines TRBV5-6 with TRBJ2-7; D may match TRBD1 or TRBD2 (5 bases each). CDR1 is SGHDT and CDR2 is YYEEEE in the germline V gene. The V end lost 2 bases, the J end lost 2 bases, and 17 bases lay between the germline ends. The length of the CDR3 is 16 residues. DNA of the CDR3: TGTGCCAGCAGCTTCCCCGGGGCGGATCCCCCCTACGAGCAGTACTTC. As protein: CASSFPGADPPYEQYF.

In this sample, this clonotype turned up many times. The chain couples TRBV13 to TRBJ2-7; a weak D match, TRBD2 (6 bases). Germline lookup yields CDR1 PRHDT and CDR2 FYEKMQ (reference sequence). The CDR3 runs 12 residues. Trimming removed 7 bases from V and 2 bases from J, with 9 bases in between. This CDR3 is CASKGGTYEQYF. The CDR3 DNA follows: TGTGCCAGCAAGGGCGGGACCTACGAGCAGTACTTC. Full variable domain (outside the CDR3, taken from reference TRBV13 and TRBJ2-7): AAGVIQSPRHLIKEKRETATLKCYPIPRHDTVYWYQQGPGQDPQFLISFYEKMQSDKGSIPDRFSAQQFSDYHSELNMSSLELGDSALYFCASKGGTYEQYFGPGTRLTVT.

This clonotype was seen ten or more times. The chain recombines TRBV3-1 with TRBJ2-3; D gene unclear. The CDR3 sequence is 13 residues long. V lost 3 bases and J 2 bases, leaving 6 bases between the germline ends. From germline, CDR1 is LGHDT and CDR2 YNNKEL (reference sequence). The CDR3 DNA reads as TGTGCCAGCAGCCACCTAGACACAGATACGCAGTATTTT. Residues: CASSHLDTDTQYF.

The chain carries TRBV24-1 and TRBJ1-2; 9 nucleotides line up with TRBD1. CDR1 is KGHDR and CDR2 is SFDVKD in the germline V gene. The CDR3 extends over 15 amino acids. V lost 4 bases, J lost 4 bases, and 6 bases stayed unmatched. The CDR3 is CATSDHRGPSYGYTF. The DNA of the CDR3 is TGTGCCACCAGTGACCACAGGGGGCCGAGCTATGGCTACACCTTC.

There are many counts of this clonotype. The CDR3 spells CASSEKDGYTF. The DNA for the CDR3 is TGTGCCAGCAGTGAAAAGGATGGCTACACCTTC. The V gene is TRBV2, the J gene TRBJ1-2; D gene unclear. Trimming left V 2 bases short and J 6 bases short, with 4 bases between. The CDR3 covers 11 residues. Looked up from germline, CDR1 is SNHLY and CDR2 is FYNNEI.

The chain is built from TRBV9 and TRBJ2-7; possibly TRBD1 for D (6 bases). Germline CDR1 and CDR2: SGDLS and YYNGEE. CDR3 length: 14 amino acids. Deletions cut 2 bases from V and 3 bases from J, with 12 bases between. CDR3 bases: TGTGCCAGCAGCGTGGGTCAGGGGCTCTACGAGCAGTACTTC. It codes for CASSVGQGLYEQYF.

This clonotype was seen at least ten times. CDR3 protein: CSSASPNTGELFF. The CDR3 DNA sequence: TGCAGTTCAGCATCACCGAACACCGGGGAGCTGTTTTTT. The chain joins TRBV20-1 to TRBJ2-2, with D unclear. Per germline, CDR1 DFQATT and CDR2 SNEGSKA (reference sequence). The CDR3 contains 13 residues. Trimming stripped 8 bases from V and 0 bases from J, with 10 bases between.

The genes are TRBV20-1 and TRBJ2-7; no reliable D call. This CDR3 region has 12 residues. Germline CDR1 and CDR2: DFQATT and SNEGSKA (reference sequence). V lost 1 base and J 4 bases, leaving 8 bases between the germline ends. CDR3 DNA: TGCAGTGCTAGAGTTGTAGATTACGAGCAGTACTTC. Translated: CSARVVDYEQYF.

This chain connects TRBV18 to TRBJ2-3; D ambiguous. Germline lookup yields CDR1 KGHSH and CDR2 LQKENI. The V end was cut by 0 bases, the J end by 4 bases, with 8 bases between. CDR3 length: 14 amino acids. CDR3 coding DNA: TGTGCCAGCTCACCACCGCCCGGTGCAGATACGCAGTATTTT. It codes for CASSPPPGADTQYF.

This clonotype was seen at least ten times. The chain carries TRBV5-1 and TRBJ2-5, with 14 bases lining up with TRBD2. V shed 4 bases, J shed 4 bases, and the junction held 9 bases outside the gene matches. Germline values: CDR1 SGHRS, CDR2 YFSETQ. This CDR3 has 17 residues. The CDR3, as DNA: TGCGCCAGCAGCCCCTCCGGGACTAGCGGGGGAAGAGAGACCCAGTACTTC. It codes for CASSPSGTSGGRETQYF.

With respect to this clonotype: The junction and the germline gene differ at one end; a read error may be behind it. The chain carries TRBV11-2 and TRBJ2-7, with 9 nucleotides matching TRBD2. This CDR3 contains 11 residues. Germline CDR1 SGHAT, CDR2 FQNNGV. The CDR3 DNA is TGTGCCAGCAGCTTAGTAGGGCGGGGGGGCTTC. It translates to CASSLVGRGGF.

Regarding this clonotype: A read error is possible here, since a much larger clone lies one base away. This chain uses TRBV9 with TRBJ1-3; the match to TRBD1 covers 7 bases. Losses at the gene ends were 4 bases for V and 9 bases for J; bases not matched to a gene: 13. Germline V gene sequence: CDR1 SGDLS, CDR2 YYNGEE. CDR3 length equals 15 residues. This CDR3 is CASSLRDRPWGTIYF. The CDR3 coding sequence is TGTGCCAGCAGCCTCCGGGACAGACCATGGGGCACCATATATTTT.